One and the same sample provided the 13 T cell receptor beta chains below, sequenced in a study of graft-versus-host responses after intestinal transplantation. Their antigen targets remain unknown. Some clones are missing from TCRdb's copy, which holds only in-frame ones; the method was immunoSEQ multiplex PCR. This sample has about 47,000 clones, with about 95% found just once. The sequences come from unstimulated CD8+ T cells sorted from spleen or lymph node cells, collected before transplant. The receptors stem from a human donor who was the organ donor for an intestinal transplant.

The V call is TRBV4-2, the J call TRBJ1-1; D gene ambiguous. The length of the CDR3 is 15 residues. V was cut by 0 bases and J by 3 bases, with 11 bases left in between. Germline V gene lookup returns CDR1 LGHNA and CDR2 YNFKEQ. In DNA form, the CDR3 reads TGTGCCAGCAGCCAAGAGCAGGCGGCCTACACTGAAGCTTTCTTT. It is translated as CASSQEQAAYTEAFF.

This clone was found once. The chain links TRBV29-1 to TRBJ2-7, with no clear D. V lost 4 bases, J lost 5 bases, and 15 bases lay in between. Per the germline V gene, CDR1 is SQVTM and CDR2 is ANQGSEA. The CDR3 is 13 residues long. CDR3 bases: TGCAGCGTTGCCTCGGTTGGATTGGACGAGCAGTACTTC. Translated: CSVASVGLDEQYF.

V usage is TRBV4-1 and J usage is TRBJ2-2; 8 positions agree with TRBD2. Germline V gives CDR1 MGHRA, CDR2 YSYEKL. The CDR3 is 17 amino acids. The V gene end was trimmed by 6 bases and the J gene end by 4 bases; junction bases not matched to a gene: 13. The CDR3 DNA is TGCGCCAGCAGTCTACCCCGGCGGGGGGAGCGCACCGGGGAGCTGTTTTTT. Translation: CASSLPRRGERTGELFF.

The chain combines TRBV28 with TRBJ2-7; D gene unclear. The V end lost 6 bases, the J end lost 5 bases, and 8 bases lay between the germline ends. Germline CDR1 reads MDHEN; CDR2 reads SYDVKM. CDR3 length equals 11 residues. In DNA, the CDR3 is TGTGCCAGCAGCCTAACGGACGAGCAGTACTTC. Encoded protein: CASSLTDEQYF.

V and J are TRBV27 and TRBJ2-6; 8 positions agree with TRBD1. The CDR3 extends over 17 amino acids. Germline CDR1 and CDR2: MNHEY and SMNVEV (reference sequence). V was clipped by 9 bases and J by 3 bases; unmatched bases: 13. CDR3 sequence (DNA): TGTGCCAGTGCACCGGGACAGGCACTCATTGGGGCCAACGTCCTGACTTTC. Its protein is CASAPGQALIGANVLTF.

This sequence joins TRBV28 and TRBJ1-2; 7 nucleotides line up with TRBD1. The germline V gene encodes CDR1 MDHEN and CDR2 SYDVKM. The CDR3 is 12 residues long. Trimming removed 4 bases from V and 5 bases from J; junction bases left unmatched: 1. The CDR3 nucleotides read TGTGCCAGCAGTTCACAGGGGTATGGCTACACCTTC. It translates to CASSSQGYGYTF.

The J gene is TRBJ2-7, the V gene TRBV27, with 8 bases aligning to TRBD1. V was clipped by 6 bases and J by 3 bases; unmatched bases: 4. This CDR3 contains 13 residues. Looked up from germline, CDR1 is MNHEY and CDR2 is SMNVEV (reference sequence). The chain's CDR3 is CASSPGGGYEQYF. In nucleotides, the CDR3 is TGTGCCAGCAGCCCAGGGGGCGGCTACGAGCAGTACTTC.

The chain joins TRBV15 to TRBJ2-5; 7 positions match TRBD1. The closer fit of TRBJ2-7 to the DNA end suggests the J call may be wrong. CDR1 LNHNV and CDR2 YYDKDF come from the germline V gene (reference sequence). This CDR3 contains 16 residues. The DNA for the CDR3 is TGTGCCACCAGCAGAGATTTAGAGGGGGCTTCCTACGAGCAGTACTTC. Translation: CATSRDLEGASYEQYF.

CDR3 nucleotide sequence: TGTGCCAGCAGTGACAACCCCCTAGCGGGGGGGCAATTCAATGAGCAGTTCTTC. Its translation is CASSDNPLAGGQFNEQFF. The chain employs TRBV2 and TRBJ2-1; 12 bases agree with TRBD2. Germline values: CDR1 SNHLY, CDR2 FYNNEI. Trimming cost V 3 bases and J 6 bases; bases outside gene matches: 12. The CDR3 is 18 amino acids.

The genes are TRBV28 and TRBJ1-2; no clear D gene. The CDR3 sequence is 16 residues long. Trimming removed 1 base from V and 3 bases from J, with 15 bases in between. Germline loops: CDR1 MDHEN, CDR2 SYDVKM. This chain's CDR3 is CASSLSDGAYDYGYTF. The CDR3 DNA reads TGTGCCAGCAGTTTATCTGACGGAGCGTATGACTATGGCTACACCTTC.

The CDR3 here is CASSQEADRVPEQFF. CDR3 in DNA: TGCGCCAGCAGCCAAGAAGCGGACAGGGTGCCCGAGCAGTTCTTC. The rearrangement joins TRBV4-1 to TRBJ2-1; 8 positions agree with TRBD1. Unmatched junction bases numbered 8, after V lost 0 bases and J lost 10 bases. Germline V CDR1 and CDR2: MGHRA, YSYEKL. The CDR3 sequence is 15 residues long.

This clone was observed a single time. The CDR3 DNA reads TGTGCCAGCAGTTACAAGCGGGGGGACTACGAGCAGTACTTC. Its translation: CASSYKRGDYEQYF. The genes are TRBV6-5 and TRBJ2-7, with TRBD2 matching over 9 bases. J was trimmed by 3 bases and V by 2 bases; bases with no gene match: 2. Per germline, CDR1 MNHEY and CDR2 SVGAGI. CDR3 length: 14 amino acids.

The gene calls are TRBV7-9 and TRBJ1-4; D is uncertain. Trimming left V 2 bases short and J 8 bases short, with 9 bases between. In germline, CDR1 is SEHNR, CDR2 FQNEAQ (reference sequence). The CDR3 spans 13 residues. The CDR3 sequence is CASSLSGEEKLFF. The CDR3, as DNA: TGTGCCAGCAGCTTAAGCGGGGAGGAAAAACTGTTTTTT.